The next 20 T cell receptor beta chains were all read from a single sample in a study of control samples from healthy donors and cancer patients. The protocol was immunoSEQ multiplex PCR, while the TCRdb copy is restricted to in-frame clones and leaves out a portion. The sample holds roughly 74,000 clones, around 94% seen once. Sequencing was carried out using blood. These receptors all come from a woman between 18 and 30 years old in good health.

In this sample, this clone turned up once. J is TRBJ1-2 and V is TRBV5-1, with TRBD1 identical over 10 bases. The CDR3 runs 15 residues. CDR1 is SGHRS, CDR2 YFSETQ, per germline. J lost 4 bases, V lost 4 bases, and 7 bases had no gene match. CDR3 protein: CASSLGQGEGYGYTF. CDR3 DNA: TGCGCCAGCAGCCTAGGACAGGGGGAAGGCTATGGCTACACCTTC.

CDR3 sequence: CASSSGGTSAKTQYF. The CDR3 DNA is TGTGCCAGCAGCTCAGGTGGGACTAGCGCGAAGACCCAGTACTTC. V usage is TRBV7-2 and J usage is TRBJ2-5; 10 bases line up with TRBD2. V shed 4 bases, J shed 6 bases, and the junction held 8 bases outside the gene matches. The germline gives CDR1 SGHTA, CDR2 FQGNSA. The CDR3 is 15 amino acids.

The rearrangement joins TRBV5-4 to TRBJ2-6; 11 positions agree with TRBD2. The CDR3 runs 18 residues. V shed 4 bases, J shed 0 bases, and the junction held 6 bases outside the gene matches. CDR1 SGHNT and CDR2 YYREEE come from the germline V gene (reference sequence). As DNA, the CDR3 is TGTGCCAGCAGCCACGGACTAGCGGGTAGCTCTGGGGCCAACGTCCTGACTTTC. This codes for CASSHGLAGSSGANVLTF.

This chain links TRBV19 with TRBJ1-6, with a possible D match to TRBD1 (6 bases). Trimming removed 8 bases from V and 6 bases from J, with 17 bases in between. From germline, CDR1 is LNHDA and CDR2 SQIVND (reference sequence). There are 15 residues in the CDR3. The CDR3, as DNA: TGTGCCAGTCGGGGGGCAGGGTTGGGTAATTCACCCCTCCACTTT. Residues: CASRGAGLGNSPLHF.

The chain employs TRBV6-5 and TRBJ1-1; D gene unclear. The germline V gene encodes CDR1 MNHEY and CDR2 SVGAGI. V was clipped by 2 bases and J by 3 bases, with 7 bases between them. The CDR3 has 13 amino acids. CDR3 loop: CASSYMGDTEAFF. In DNA, the CDR3 is TGTGCCAGCAGTTACATGGGAGACACTGAAGCTTTCTTT.

The chain carries TRBV5-1 and TRBJ2-5; TRBD2 matches at 11 bases. Germline lookup yields CDR1 SGHRS and CDR2 YFSETQ. The V gene end was trimmed by 1 base and the J gene end by 2 bases; junction bases not matched to a gene: 1. The CDR3 is made up of 15 amino acids. Here the CDR3 DNA reads TGCGCCAGCAGCTTGACTAGCGGGAGACAAGAGACCCAGTACTTC. It translates to CASSLTSGRQETQYF. The full variable domain, in which reference TRBV5-1 and TRBJ2-5 provide the parts outside the CDR3, is KAGVTQTPRYLIKTRGQQVTLSCSPISGHRSVSWYQQTPGQGLQFLFEYFSETQRNKGNFPGRFSGRQFSNSRSEMNVSTLELGDSALYLCASSLTSGRQETQYFGPGTRLLVL.

The chain is built from TRBV4-1 and TRBJ2-7; 11 bases agree with TRBD2. With V trimmed by 5 bases and J by 2 bases, 11 bases remained unmatched. Germline-derived CDR1 and CDR2 are MGHRA and YSYEKL. The CDR3 totals 17 residues. CDR3 sequence (DNA): TGCGCCAGCAGCTATAGGACCGGGACTAGCGGAACCTACGAGCAGTACTTC. This translates into CASSYRTGTSGTYEQYF.

This chain joins TRBV11-3 and TRBJ1-2; D not resolved. CDR3 length: 20 amino acids. Trimming stripped 0 bases from V and 1 base from J, with 24 bases between. Germline loops: CDR1 SGHNT, CDR2 YENEEA. The CDR3 coding sequence is TGTGCCAGCAGCTTAGATCGCACGGGAGTATTACCCCCCAGTAACTATGGCTACACCTTC. Translation: CASSLDRTGVLPPSNYGYTF.

This chain connects TRBV14 to TRBJ2-4, with 7 positions matching TRBD2. Germline lookup yields CDR1 SGHDN and CDR2 FVKESK. Losses at the gene ends were 6 bases for V and 1 base for J; bases not matched to a gene: 12. The CDR3 is 17 amino acids. CDR3 bases: TGTGCCAGCAGTATCGGGGGAGGGGACCGTGCCAAAAACATTCAGTACTTC. Protein sequence: CASSIGGGDRAKNIQYF.

The V call is TRBV7-8, the J call TRBJ2-1; 8 bases are shared with TRBD2. The junction had 9 bases not matched to a gene; V was cut back by 1 base and J by 4 bases. There are 17 residues in the CDR3. CDR1 is SGHVS and CDR2 is FQNEAQ in the germline V gene. The DNA for the CDR3 is TGTGCCAGCAGCTTAGTTCCTAGCGGGTTCTTATACAATGAGCAGTTCTTC. It codes for CASSLVPSGFLYNEQFF.

J is TRBJ1-4 and V is TRBV5-1, with 9 bases lining up with TRBD1. J gave up 0 bases and V 0 bases, and 9 bases lay outside the gene matches. CDR1 SGHRS and CDR2 YFSETQ come from the germline V gene. The CDR3 length is 19 residues. The CDR3 here is CASSLAPTGGLATNEKLFF. CDR3 coding DNA: TGCGCCAGCAGCTTGGCGCCGACAGGGGGGTTGGCAACTAATGAAAAACTGTTTTTT.

The rearrangement links TRBV9 to TRBJ2-5; TRBD1 might be the D (5 bases). The CDR3 covers 15 residues. CDR1 is SGDLS and CDR2 is YYNGEE in the germline V gene. Trimming took 0 bases from V and 4 from J, leaving 13 bases between them. CDR3 loop: CASSVETGRGETQYF. The CDR3, as DNA: TGTGCCAGCAGCGTAGAAACAGGCCGCGGAGAGACCCAGTACTTC.

The chain joins TRBV7-9 to TRBJ2-2; 10 bases align to TRBD1. Losses at the gene ends were 5 bases for V and 3 bases for J; bases not matched to a gene: 6. This CDR3 has 16 amino acids. CDR1 SEHNR and CDR2 FQNEAQ come from the germline V gene (reference sequence). This CDR3 reads CASSLTGGQDTGELFF. CDR3 bases: TGTGCCAGCAGCCTGACAGGGGGCCAGGACACCGGGGAGCTGTTTTTT.

Notes on this clone: The sample carries other DNA sequences with the same CDR3. The rearrangement uses TRBV5-1 and TRBJ2-1; 9 nucleotides match TRBD2. There are 15 residues in the CDR3. J was trimmed by 1 base and V by 2 bases; bases with no gene match: 1. The germline V gene encodes CDR1 SGHRS and CDR2 YFSETQ. CDR3 region: CASSLTSGSYNEQFF. The CDR3 DNA sequence: TGCGCCAGCAGCTTAACTAGCGGGTCCTACAATGAGCAGTTCTTC.

The count of this clone is one. This chain joins TRBV6-4 and TRBJ1-3; 8 bases line up with TRBD1. CDR1 is MRHNA, CDR2 SNTAGT, per germline. V lost 6 bases and J lost 0; bases outside the gene matches: 4. This CDR3 has 15 residues. CDR3 loop: CASRATGGSGNTIYF. The CDR3 DNA sequence: TGTGCCAGCAGAGCAACAGGGGGCTCTGGAAACACCATATATTTT.

CDR3 loop: CASSRTFEGLPNTGELFF. The CDR3 DNA reads as TGTGCCAGCAGCCGTACGTTTGAGGGCCTACCGAACACCGGGGAGCTGTTTTTT. The chain employs TRBV11-2 and TRBJ2-2; a possible D gene is TRBD2 (5 bases). V was pared by 5 bases and J by 0 bases, with 19 bases between. Germline assignment: CDR1 SGHAT and CDR2 FQNNGV. The CDR3 consists of 18 residues. The full variable domain, with the rest looked up from reference TRBV11-2 and TRBJ2-2, is EAGVAQSPRYKIIEKRQSVAFWCNPISGHATLYWYQQILGQGPKLLIQFQNNGVVDDSQLPKDRFSAERLKGVDSTLKIQPAKLEDSAVYLCASSRTFEGLPNTGELFFGEGSRLTVL.

This rearrangement joins TRBV10-3 to TRBJ1-2; possible D gene TRBD1, 5 bases. There are 13 residues in the CDR3. Trimming pared 11 bases from V and 8 bases from J, leaving 21 bases between. Germline V gene lookup returns CDR1 ENHRY and CDR2 SYGVKD. The CDR3 sequence: CASHGVDGGGYTF. As DNA, the CDR3 is TGTGCCTCACATGGGGTGGATGGGGGAGGCTACACCTTC.

The chain has TRBV6-1 and TRBJ2-2; tentative D call: TRBD1 (6 bases). Germline V CDR1 and CDR2: MNHNS, SASEGT. V lost 3 bases, J lost 7 bases, and 12 bases lay in between. CDR3 length: 14 amino acids. The CDR3 DNA is TGTGCCAGCAGTGATCGTTGGGGGCTCGGGGAGCTGTTTTTT. This translates into CASSDRWGLGELFF.

The genes are TRBV6-7 and TRBJ1-4, with D unresolved. TRBV6-7 is treated as an ORF (open reading frame) with a function not yet certain. Trimming shortened V by 4 bases and J by 10 bases, and 4 bases separated the two germline ends. This CDR3 has 10 amino acids. This CDR3 is CASSCGKLFF. The DNA of the CDR3 is TGTGCCAGCAGTTGTGGAAAACTGTTTTTT.

The chain couples TRBV7-9 to TRBJ2-7; TRBD1 aligns across 10 bases. Looked up from germline, CDR1 is SEHNR and CDR2 is FQNEAQ (reference sequence). The CDR3 has 16 amino acids. Unmatched junction bases numbered 6, after V lost 2 bases and J lost 2 bases. The CDR3 sequence is CASSLYAGQGAYEQYF. Here the CDR3 DNA reads TGTGCCAGCAGCTTATACGCAGGACAGGGGGCCTACGAGCAGTACTTC.